This T cell receptor (beta chain) is drawn from a study of shared clonotypes between healthy human individuals. CDR3 length equals 14 residues. Trimming cost V 0 bases and J 4 bases, with 8 bases left between them. CDR1 and CDR2 from the germline V gene are SGDLS and YYNGEE. Libraries were prepared by immunoSEQ multiplex PCR; TCRdb keeps only in-frame clonotypes and omits some of them. The sample has around 2,000,000 clones; approximately 95% are singletons. Findings and limits, study-wide: Represented diversity, genetic and exposure-history alike, was limited by few donors.

Naive CD8 cells comprised CD45RO-negative, CCR7-positively selected cells, excluding terminally differentiated effector memory CD45RA+ cells. Comments on this clone: Its target is unknown.

The sequenced sample consisted of naive CD8+ T cells sorted from blood. This sequence originates from a man between 18 and 35 years old in good health. This chain links TRBV9 with TRBJ2-1; no definite D call. This CDR3 is CASSVEGFYNEQFF. The CDR3 region has the DNA TGTGCCAGCAGCGTAGAGGGATTTTACAATGAGCAGTTCTTC.